Sequencing of this T cell receptor (beta chain) was carried out in a study of cytomegalovirus exposure and HLA in healthy donors. CDR1 and CDR2 (germline): LGHNA, YNFKEQ. The V and J ends lost 0 bases and 9 bases, in that order; junction bases with no gene match: 3. The CDR3 is made up of 14 amino acids. About this clone itself: Its antigen remains unidentified.

PCR employed 60 Vbeta and 13 Jbeta primers. Assay used: immunoSEQ multiplex PCR; TCRdb lists only in-frame clones, some missing. Here the sample spans 210,000 or so clones, around four fifths being singletons. General observations from the study: The study listed roughly 150 cytomegalovirus-associated TCR beta chains. Researchers reportedly found TCR beta sequences accurately predicted most subjects' HLA-A and HLA-B alleles.

The sample comprised PBMCs. The rearrangement uses TRBV4-2 and TRBJ2-1, with 9 bases matching TRBD2. The TCR was taken from a boy aged 2 to 10 in good health and CMV-seronegative. The CDR3 here is CASSQDISGGEQFF. CDR3 bases: TGTGCCAGCAGCCAAGATATTAGCGGGGGTGAGCAGTTCTTC.